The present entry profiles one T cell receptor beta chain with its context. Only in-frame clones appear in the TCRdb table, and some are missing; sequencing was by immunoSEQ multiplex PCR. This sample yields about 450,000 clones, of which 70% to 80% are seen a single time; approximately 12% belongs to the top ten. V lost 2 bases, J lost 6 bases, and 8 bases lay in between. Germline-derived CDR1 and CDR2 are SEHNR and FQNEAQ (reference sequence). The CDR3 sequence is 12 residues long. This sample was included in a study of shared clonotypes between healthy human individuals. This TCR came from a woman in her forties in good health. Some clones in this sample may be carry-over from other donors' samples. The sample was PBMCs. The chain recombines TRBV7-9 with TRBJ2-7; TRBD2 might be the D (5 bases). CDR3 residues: CASSLLLGEQYF. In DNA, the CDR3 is TGTGCCAGCAGCTTATTACTAGGCGAGCAGTACTTC.